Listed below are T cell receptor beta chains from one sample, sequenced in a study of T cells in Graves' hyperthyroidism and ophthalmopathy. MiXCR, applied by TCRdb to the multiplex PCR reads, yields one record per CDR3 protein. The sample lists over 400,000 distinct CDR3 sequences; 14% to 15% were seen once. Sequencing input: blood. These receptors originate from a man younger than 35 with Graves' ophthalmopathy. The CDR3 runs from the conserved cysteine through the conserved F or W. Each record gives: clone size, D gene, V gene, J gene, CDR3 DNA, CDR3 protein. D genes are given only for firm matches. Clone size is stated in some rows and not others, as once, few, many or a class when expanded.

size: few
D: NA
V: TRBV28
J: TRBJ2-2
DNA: TGTGCCAGCAGTTACGCCGGCTCGCCGGTGGCCACCGGGGAGCTGTTTTTT
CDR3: CASSYAGSPVATGELFF

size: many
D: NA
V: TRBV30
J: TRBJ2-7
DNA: TGTGCCTGGAGTGTACTGTCTGGGGAGCAGTACTTC
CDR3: CAWSVLSGEQYF

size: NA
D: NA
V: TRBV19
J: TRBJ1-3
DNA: TGTGCCAGAAGTTCTATGCAGAGATTTGGAAACACCATATATTTT
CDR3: CARSSMQRFGNTIYF

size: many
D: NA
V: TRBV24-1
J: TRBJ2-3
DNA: TGTGCCACCAGTGATCACCAGGGGTCAGATACGCAGTATTTT
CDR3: CATSDHQGSDTQYF

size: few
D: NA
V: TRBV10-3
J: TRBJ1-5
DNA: TGTGCCATCAGCCTTGAAGGGTACAATCAGCCCCAGCATTTT
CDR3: CAISLEGYNQPQHF

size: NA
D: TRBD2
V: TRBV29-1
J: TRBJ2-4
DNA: TGCAGCGTTGCGATACTAGCGGGGGGAGTAAACATTCAGTACTTC
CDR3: CSVAILAGGVNIQYF

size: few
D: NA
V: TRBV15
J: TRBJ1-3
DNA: TGTGCCACCAGCAGGGACAATGGTGCCGGAAACACCATATATTTT
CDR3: CATSRDNGAGNTIYF

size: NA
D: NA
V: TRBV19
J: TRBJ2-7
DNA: TGTGCCAGTAGTATAAGGTCTAGAGGCGAAATTGGCTACGAGCAGTACTTC
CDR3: CASSIRSRGEIGYEQYF

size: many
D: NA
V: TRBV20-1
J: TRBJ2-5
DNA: TGCAGTGCTGCGGACTTTCAGACCCAGTACTTC
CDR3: CSAADFQTQYF

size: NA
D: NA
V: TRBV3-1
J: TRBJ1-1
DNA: TGTGCCAGCAGCCAAGATAAGGGTGCCGGCACTGAAGCTTTCTTT
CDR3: CASSQDKGAGTEAFF

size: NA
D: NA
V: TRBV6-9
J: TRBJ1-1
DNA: TGTGCCAGCAGTTACGACACTGAAGCTTTCTTT
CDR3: CASSYDTEAFF

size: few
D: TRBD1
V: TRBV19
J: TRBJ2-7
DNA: TGTGCCAGTAGTACTGACCGGCAGGGGGCCTCCCACGAGCAGTACTTC
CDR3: CASSTDRQGASHEQYF

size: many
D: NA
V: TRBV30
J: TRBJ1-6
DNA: TGTGCCTGGAGACCCAGGGACTATAATTCACCCCTCCACTTT
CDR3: CAWRPRDYNSPLHF

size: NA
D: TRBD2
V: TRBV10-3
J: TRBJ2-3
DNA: TGTGCCATCAGTGAGTTACTAGCGGGAGCCCCAGATACGCAGTCTTTT
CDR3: CAISELLAGAPDTQSF

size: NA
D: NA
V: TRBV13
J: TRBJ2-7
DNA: TGTGCCAGCAGCCAACTTGGAAAAGAGGGGCTCTACGAGCAGTACTTC
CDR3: CASSQLGKEGLYEQYF

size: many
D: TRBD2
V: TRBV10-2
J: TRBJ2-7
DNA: TGCGCCAGCAGTGACCGGACTAGCGGGGGATCCTACGAGCAGTACTTC
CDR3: CASSDRTSGGSYEQYF

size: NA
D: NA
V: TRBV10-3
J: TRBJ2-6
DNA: TGTGCCATCGGGGGGGCCAACTCTGGGGCCAACGTCCTGACTTTC
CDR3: CAIGGANSGANVLTF

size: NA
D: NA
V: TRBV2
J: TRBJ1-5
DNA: TGTGCCAGCAGAGGGGGGGGCTATCAGCCCCAGCATTTT
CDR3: CASRGGGYQPQHF

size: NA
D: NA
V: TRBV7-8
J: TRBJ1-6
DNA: TGTGCCAGCAGCTTAGCGGGGAGCGGGGGGAGCTCCTATAATTCACCCCTCCACTTT
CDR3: CASSLAGSGGSSYNSPLHF

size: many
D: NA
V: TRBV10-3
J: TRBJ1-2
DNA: TGTGCCATCAGCCCTTCGGCAGGGCAGGGCTATGGCTACACCTTC
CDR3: CAISPSAGQGYGYTF

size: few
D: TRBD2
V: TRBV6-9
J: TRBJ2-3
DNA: TGTGCCAGCAGTTGGACTAGCGGGGCTAGCACAGATACGCAGTATTTT
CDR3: CASSWTSGASTDTQYF

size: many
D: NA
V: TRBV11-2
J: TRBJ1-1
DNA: TGTGCCAGCAGCTCCCGACAGAGGGCCCGGGGGTACACTGAAGCTTTCTTT
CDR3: CASSSRQRARGYTEAFF

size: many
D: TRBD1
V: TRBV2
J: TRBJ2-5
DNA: TGTGCCAGGAGGGGGCCCCAAGAGACCCAGTACTTC
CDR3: CARRGPQETQYF

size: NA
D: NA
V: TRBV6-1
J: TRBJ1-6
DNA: TGTGCCAGCAGAAAATTTAGGGATTCACCCCTCCACTTT
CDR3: CASRKFRDSPLHF

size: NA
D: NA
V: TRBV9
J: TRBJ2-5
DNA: TGTGCCAGCGGCAGTGAGACCCAGTACTTC
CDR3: CASGSETQYF

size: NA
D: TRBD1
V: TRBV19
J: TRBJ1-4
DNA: TGTGCCAGTACCGGGACAGGGAGTGAAAAACTGTTTTTT
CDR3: CASTGTGSEKLFF

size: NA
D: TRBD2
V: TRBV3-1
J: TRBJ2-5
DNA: TGTGCCAGCAGCCGACTAGCAGAGACCCAGTACTTC
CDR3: CASSRLAETQYF

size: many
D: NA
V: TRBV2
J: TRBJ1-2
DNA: TGTGCCAGCAGTGAAGCAAATGCAGTCTACACCTTC
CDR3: CASSEANAVYTF

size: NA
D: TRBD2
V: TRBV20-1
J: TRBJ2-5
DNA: TGCAGTGCCAGACCTAGCGGGAGGGAAGAGACCCAGTACTTC
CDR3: CSARPSGREETQYF

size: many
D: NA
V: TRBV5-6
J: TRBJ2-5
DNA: TGTGCCAGCAGTTTTTATACATGGGAGCAAGAGACCCAGTACTTC
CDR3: CASSFYTWEQETQYF

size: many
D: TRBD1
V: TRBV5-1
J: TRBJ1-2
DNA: TGCGCCAGCAGCTTGGATGGGACAGGGAGAGGCTACACCTTC
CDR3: CASSLDGTGRGYTF

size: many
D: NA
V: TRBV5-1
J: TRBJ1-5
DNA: TGCGCCAGCAGCTTGGGCCACTCCGGGGAAGGGGGGAGTCAGCCCCAGCATTTT
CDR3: CASSLGHSGEGGSQPQHF

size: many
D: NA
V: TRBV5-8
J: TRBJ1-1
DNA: TGTGCCAGCAGCTTGCGCAGAGAAGAAAGAGCTTTCTTT
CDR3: CASSLRREERAFF

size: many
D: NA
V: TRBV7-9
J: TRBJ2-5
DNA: TGTGCCAGCAGATCCGGACTCCTCCAAGAGACCCAGTACTTC
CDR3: CASRSGLLQETQYF

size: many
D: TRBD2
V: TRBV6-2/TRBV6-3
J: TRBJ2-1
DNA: TGTGCCAGCAGTCACGGACTAGCTAGCAATGAGCAGTTCTTC
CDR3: CASSHGLASNEQFF

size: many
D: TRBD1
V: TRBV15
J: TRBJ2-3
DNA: TGTGCCACCAGCAGATCCCCGGGACAGGGTATTGCAGATACGCAGTATTTT
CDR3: CATSRSPGQGIADTQYF

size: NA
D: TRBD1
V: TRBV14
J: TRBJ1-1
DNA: TGTGCCAGCAGCCCACTGACAGGGATGGACACTGAAGCTTTCTTT
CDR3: CASSPLTGMDTEAFF

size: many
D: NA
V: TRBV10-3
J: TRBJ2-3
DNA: TGTGCCATCAGGGAAACAGATACGCAGTATTTT
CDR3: CAIRETDTQYF

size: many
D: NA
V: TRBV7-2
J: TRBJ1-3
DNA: TGTGCCAGCAGACGTAGGGCCTCTGGAAACACCATATATTTT
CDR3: CASRRRASGNTIYF

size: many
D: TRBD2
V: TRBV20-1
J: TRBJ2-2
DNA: TGCAGTGCCTCCAGCGGGAGTGACACCGGGGAGCTGTTTTTT
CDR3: CSASSGSDTGELFF

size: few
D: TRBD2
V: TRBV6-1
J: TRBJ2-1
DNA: TGTGCCAGCGCGGGACTAATCAATGAGCAGTTCTTC
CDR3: CASAGLINEQFF

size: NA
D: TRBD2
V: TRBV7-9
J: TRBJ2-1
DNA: TGTGCCAGCAGCTGGGGGGGGTTTGGGGACAATGAGCAGTTCTTC
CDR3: CASSWGGFGDNEQFF

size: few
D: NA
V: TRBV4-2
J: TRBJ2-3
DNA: TGTGCCAGCAGCCAAGAAGCCTACTCGACAGATACGCAGTATTTT
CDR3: CASSQEAYSTDTQYF

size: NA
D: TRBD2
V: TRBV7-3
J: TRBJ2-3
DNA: TGTGCCAGCAGCTACATAGCGGGAACGTCCGCGCAGTATTTT
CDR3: CASSYIAGTSAQYF

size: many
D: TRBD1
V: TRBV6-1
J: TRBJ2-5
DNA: TGTGCCAGCAGTTATTCCGGGCAGGGGGAAGGAGAGACCCAGTACTTC
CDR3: CASSYSGQGEGETQYF

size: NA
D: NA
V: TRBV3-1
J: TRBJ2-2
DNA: TGTGCCAGCAGCCAACCCGGGACTCGCGGGGAGCTGTTTTTT
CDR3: CASSQPGTRGELFF

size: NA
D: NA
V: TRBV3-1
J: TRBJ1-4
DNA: TGTGCCAGCAGCCAACTAGGGGCTGAAAAACTGTTTTTT
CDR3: CASSQLGAEKLFF

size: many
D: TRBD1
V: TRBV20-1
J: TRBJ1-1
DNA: TGCAGGCCCCAGGGGGGCACTGAAGCTTTCTTT
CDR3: CRPQGGTEAFF

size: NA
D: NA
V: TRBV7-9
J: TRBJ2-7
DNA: TGTGCCAGCAGCTACGAAGGGGCGGGCTACGAGCAGTACTTC
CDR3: CASSYEGAGYEQYF

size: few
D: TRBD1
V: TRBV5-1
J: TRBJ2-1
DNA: TGCGCCAGCAGCTCCGGGACAGTATCCTACAATGAGCAGTTCTTC
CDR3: CASSSGTVSYNEQFF

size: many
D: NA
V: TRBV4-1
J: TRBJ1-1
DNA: TGCGCCAGCAGCCAAGATAGGTGGATGAACACTGAAGCTTTCTTT
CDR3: CASSQDRWMNTEAFF

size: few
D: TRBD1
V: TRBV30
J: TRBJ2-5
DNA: TGTGCCTGGAGTAGGGGACAGGGCTATCAAGAGACCCAGTACTTC
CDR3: CAWSRGQGYQETQYF

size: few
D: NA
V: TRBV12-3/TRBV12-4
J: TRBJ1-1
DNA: TGTGCCAGCAGTAGCCCGGGGGGGCGGTGGAAGGTCTTT
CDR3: CASSSPGGRWKVF